The 17 T cell receptor beta chains below all came from one sample that was sequenced in a study of T cells after posttransplantation cyclophosphamide. Cells defined as naive were viable CD3+CD4+ or CD3+CD8+ and CCR7+CD45RA+CD45RO-CD95-CD27+CD28+. The data were produced by immunoSEQ multiplex PCR, yet TCRdb's version contains in-frame clones alone and is incomplete. The sample lists around 31,000 clones; roughly nine tenths were seen once. Sequencing was done on a sample of naive CD4+ T cells sorted from blood. The receptor source for this set is a man aged 30 to 45 in good health and a related stem cell transplant donor.

The genes are TRBV2 and TRBJ1-5; 10 nucleotides agree with TRBD1. CDR3 length: 16 residues. The germline CDR1 and CDR2 sequences are SNHLY and FYNNEI. V gave up 4 bases and J gave up 7 bases; unmatched junction bases: 10. The CDR3 region is CASSAQTGGGRQPQHF. Here the CDR3 DNA reads TGTGCCAGCAGTGCGCAGACAGGGGGCGGACGGCAGCCCCAGCATTTT.

The V and J genes are TRBV9 and TRBJ1-2, with D unclear. Germline V lookup: CDR1 SGDLS, CDR2 YYNGEE. There are 11 residues in the CDR3. The V and J ends lost 3 bases and 8 bases respectively, with 8 bases between them. The CDR3 loop reads CASSATGGYTF. The CDR3 DNA follows: TGTGCCAGCAGCGCTACCGGGGGCTACACCTTC.

The chain employs TRBV19 and TRBJ1-3; 10 nucleotides line up with TRBD1. The ends lost 5 bases at V and 8 bases at J; junction bases unmatched: 6. The germline V gene encodes CDR1 LNHDA and CDR2 SQIVND (reference sequence). This CDR3 comprises 14 residues. CDR3 region: CASSSTGGAYTIYF. The CDR3 nucleotides are TGTGCCAGTAGTTCGACAGGGGGCGCGTACACCATATATTTT.

The chain links TRBV21-1 to TRBJ2-7; the table's TRBD1 call for D was not verified on the DNA. TRBV21-1 has pseudogene status. This CDR3 spans 15 amino acids. The CDR3 here is CASSRDRSGDYEQYF. As DNA, the CDR3 is TGTGCCAGCAGCAGGGACAGGTCAGGGGACTACGAGCAGTACTTC.

The chain combines TRBV6-5 with TRBJ2-2; the D is unclear. Trimming took off 7 bases at V and 8 bases at J, with 14 bases between the two ends. The CDR3 loop spans 13 amino acids. The germline V gene encodes CDR1 MNHEY and CDR2 SVGAGI. The DNA of the CDR3 is TGTGCCAGCATGGCCGGGTACATGGGGGAGCTGTTTTTT. Translating gives CASMAGYMGELFF.

The chain combines TRBV7-3 with TRBJ2-1; 8 nucleotides agree with TRBD2. V trimming: 2 bases; J trimming: 8 bases; junction bases outside the gene matches: 14. Germline V gives CDR1 SGHTA, CDR2 FQGTGA. This CDR3 is built from 17 residues. The CDR3, as DNA: TGTGCCAGCAGCTTAGCACCGGGGCTAGCGGGCCCCCATGAGCAGTTCTTC. It translates to CASSLAPGLAGPHEQFF.

The chain employs TRBV5-1 and TRBJ1-1; 9 bases align to TRBD1. V gave up 4 bases and J gave up 4 bases; unmatched junction bases: 8. This CDR3 has 15 residues. Germline loops: CDR1 SGHRS, CDR2 YFSETQ. The CDR3, as DNA: TGCGCCAGCAGCCCTGGAGGGGACAGGGTCACTGAAGCTTTCTTT. Protein: CASSPGGDRVTEAFF. The full variable domain, completed using reference TRBV5-1 and TRBJ1-1, is KAGVTQTPRYLIKTRGQQVTLSCSPISGHRSVSWYQQTPGQGLQFLFEYFSETQRNKGNFPGRFSGRQFSNSRSEMNVSTLELGDSALYLCASSPGGDRVTEAFFGQGTRLTVV.

The genes are TRBV6-5 and TRBJ1-2; TRBD1 is a possible D gene (5 bases). There are 15 residues in the CDR3. Germline CDR1 and CDR2: MNHEY and SVGAGI. V lost 2 bases and J lost 8, with 18 bases in between. This CDR3 reads CASSYQLESGEGYTF. DNA for the CDR3: TGTGCCAGCAGTTACCAATTGGAATCGGGGGAGGGCTACACCTTC.

This clone was observed a few times. The gene calls are TRBV7-8 and TRBJ1-4, with D uncertain. The V and J ends lost 4 bases and 8 bases respectively, with 17 bases between them. The CDR3 covers 15 residues. CDR1 is SGHVS, CDR2 FQNEAQ, per germline. The CDR3 here is CASSSVSLSHEKLFF. The CDR3 DNA sequence: TGTGCCAGCAGCTCCGTCTCATTAAGCCACGAAAAACTGTTTTTT.

V usage is TRBV19 and J usage is TRBJ1-1; the D is unclear. Germline CDR1 reads LNHDA; CDR2 reads SQIVND (reference sequence). This CDR3 has 16 residues. The V gene lost 3 bases and the J gene lost 0 bases, with 14 bases spanning the gap. CDR3 DNA: TGTGCCAGTAGTATTATGGCTGGAACAGTGAACACTGAAGCTTTCTTT. Translation gives CASSIMAGTVNTEAFF. Variable domain in full (rest from reference TRBV19 and TRBJ1-1): DGGITQSPKYLFRKEGQNVTLSCEQNLNHDAMYWYRQDPGQGLRLIYYSQIVNDFQKGDIAEGYSVSREKKESFPLTVTSAQKNPTAFYLCASSIMAGTVNTEAFFGQGTRLTVV.

J is TRBJ2-3 and V is TRBV5-1; 8 bases are a match to TRBD2. Trimming cost V 6 bases and J 2 bases; bases outside gene matches: 2. The CDR3 has 13 residues. Germline V gene data show CDR1 as SGHRS and CDR2 as YFSETQ. The CDR3 sequence: CASKRGTTDTQYF. The CDR3 DNA is TGCGCCAGCAAGCGGGGGACCACAGATACGCAGTATTTT.

CDR3 nucleotides: TGTGCCAGCAGCTTGAGGCATCGGGGGACTGAAGCTTTCTTT. Translation gives CASSLRHRGTEAFF. The chain is built from TRBV7-3 and TRBJ1-1; D is possibly TRBD1 (5 bases). This CDR3 comprises 14 residues. From germline, CDR1 is SGHTA and CDR2 FQGTGA. Trimming stripped 3 bases from V and 5 bases from J, with 13 bases between.

The J gene is TRBJ1-4, the V gene TRBV7-9; no definite D call. Germline V gives CDR1 SEHNR, CDR2 FQNEAQ (reference sequence). The CDR3 has 11 amino acids. V was cut by 8 bases and J by 8 bases, with 9 bases left in between. The CDR3 loop reads CASQLAEKLFF. In DNA form, the CDR3 reads TGTGCCAGCCAACTCGCCGAAAAACTGTTTTTT.

The rearrangement uses TRBV6-1 and TRBJ1-3; D remains unclear. This CDR3 is built from 12 residues. Per the germline V gene, CDR1 is MNHNS and CDR2 is SASEGT. The CDR3 loop is CAYSLSGNTIYF. CDR3 nucleotides: TGTGCATACAGCCTCTCTGGAAACACCATATATTTT.

The chain links TRBV11-3 to TRBJ1-1; tentative D call: TRBD1 (6 bases). Germline CDR1 is SGHNT and CDR2 is YENEEA. The CDR3 loop spans 13 amino acids. V was pared by 5 bases and J by 1 base, with 8 bases between. The CDR3 here is CASSKQGNTEAFF. The CDR3 bases are TGTGCCAGCAGCAAACAGGGGAACACTGAAGCTTTCTTT.

Here the CDR3 reads CASSLGTGTNQPQHF. CDR3 coding DNA: TGTGCCAGCAGCTTGGGGACAGGGACCAATCAGCCCCAGCATTTT. V and J are TRBV5-8 and TRBJ1-5; 8 nucleotides agree with TRBD1. CDR1 and CDR2 (germline): SGHTS, YDEGEE. Trimming cost V 0 bases and J 3 bases; bases outside gene matches: 2. The CDR3 has 15 residues.

CDR3 DNA sequence: TGCGCCAGCAGCCAAGGGTTGCTTGGACAGGCAGAAAAACTGTTTTTT. It specifies CASSQGLLGQAEKLFF. V gene TRBV4-3 combines with J gene TRBJ1-4; 7 nucleotides agree with TRBD1. Per the germline V gene, CDR1 is LGHNA and CDR2 is YSLEER. Losses at the gene ends were 1 base for V and 8 bases for J; bases not matched to a gene: 10. This CDR3 region has 16 residues.